This is a list of T cell receptor beta chains from one sample in a study of blood T cell repertoires in COVID-19. The assay was immunoSEQ multiplex PCR, and TCRdb's table has in-frame clones only and misses some. The table shows a few hundred thousand clones, with around 90% occurring only once. The sample comprised peripheral blood. These receptors all stem from a woman aged 25 to 39 with acute or convalescent COVID-19. The CDR3 runs from the conserved cysteine through the conserved F or W. Each record gives: V gene, clone size, J gene, D gene, CDR3 protein, CDR3 DNA. D genes are given only for firm matches. Rows may omit the clone size; those that give it use once, few, many or a size class.

v_call: TRBV30; clone_size: -; j_call: TRBJ2-2; d_call: -; cdr3_aa: CAWRHTAGTGELFF; cdr3_nt: TGTGCCTGGAGACATACGGCGGGCACCGGGGAGCTGTTTTTT
v_call: TRBV12-5; clone_size: many; j_call: TRBJ1-5; d_call: -; cdr3_aa: CASGLVSTGAANQPQHF; cdr3_nt: TGTGCTAGTGGTTTGGTTTCGACAGGAGCGGCCAATCAGCCCCAGCATTTT
v_call: TRBV27; clone_size: -; j_call: TRBJ1-6; d_call: -; cdr3_aa: CASKGWGYSPLHF; cdr3_nt: TGTGCCAGCAAGGGGTGGGGTTATTCACCCCTCCACTTT
v_call: TRBV3-1/TRBV3-2; clone_size: -; j_call: TRBJ2-7; d_call: -; cdr3_aa: CASSQESYEQYF; cdr3_nt: TGTGCCAGCAGCCAAGAGAGCTACGAGCAGTACTTC
v_call: TRBV9; clone_size: -; j_call: TRBJ2-2; d_call: TRBD2; cdr3_aa: CASSDRIAGGPNTGELFF; cdr3_nt: TGTGCCAGCAGCGATCGAATAGCGGGAGGTCCGAACACCGGGGAGCTGTTTTTT
v_call: TRBV5-1; clone_size: -; j_call: TRBJ2-5; d_call: TRBD1; cdr3_aa: CASSPGTGETQYF; cdr3_nt: TGCGCCAGCAGCCCGGGGACAGGGGAGACCCAGTACTTC
v_call: TRBV30; clone_size: -; j_call: TRBJ2-3; d_call: TRBD2; cdr3_aa: CAWSYGTSGYTDTQYF; cdr3_nt: TGTGCCTGGAGTTACGGGACTAGCGGATACACAGATACGCAGTATTTT
v_call: TRBV30; clone_size: -; j_call: TRBJ1-5; d_call: -; cdr3_aa: CAWSRQLQGVGQPQHF; cdr3_nt: TGTGCCTGGAGTAGGCAACTACAGGGTGTAGGTCAGCCCCAGCATTTT
v_call: TRBV12-5; clone_size: once; j_call: TRBJ2-1; d_call: TRBD2; cdr3_aa: CASGLAGRYEQFF; cdr3_nt: TGTGCTAGTGGACTAGCGGGAAGATACGAGCAGTTCTTC
v_call: TRBV24-1; clone_size: -; j_call: TRBJ1-5; d_call: -; cdr3_aa: CATSDFRRDQPQHF; cdr3_nt: TGTGCCACCAGTGATTTTAGACGGGATCAGCCCCAGCATTTT
v_call: TRBV6-2/TRBV6-3; clone_size: -; j_call: TRBJ1-1; d_call: -; cdr3_aa: CASSHQAVEAFF; cdr3_nt: TGTGCCAGCAGCCACCAGGCCGTTGAAGCTTTCTTT
v_call: TRBV6-5; clone_size: few; j_call: TRBJ2-3; d_call: TRBD2; cdr3_aa: CASSYVLAGAVDTQYF; cdr3_nt: TGTGCCAGCAGTTACGTGCTAGCGGGAGCCGTAGATACGCAGTATTTT
v_call: TRBV11-2; clone_size: -; j_call: TRBJ1-2; d_call: -; cdr3_aa: CASSQPGWRRGYTF; cdr3_nt: TGTGCCAGCAGCCAACCCGGTTGGCGGAGGGGCTACACCTTC
v_call: TRBV10-3; clone_size: -; j_call: TRBJ2-7; d_call: TRBD2; cdr3_aa: CAISEWGGRVPYEQYF; cdr3_nt: TGTGCCATCAGTGAGTGGGGCGGGAGGGTCCCCTACGAGCAGTACTTC
v_call: TRBV7-2; clone_size: -; j_call: TRBJ2-3; d_call: -; cdr3_aa: CASSLSWGPTDTQYF; cdr3_nt: TGTGCCAGCAGCTTATCCTGGGGGCCTACAGATACGCAGTATTTT
v_call: TRBV5-4; clone_size: -; j_call: TRBJ2-7; d_call: TRBD2; cdr3_aa: CASSLAGGFEQYF; cdr3_nt: TGTGCCAGCAGCTTAGCGGGGGGGTTCGAGCAGTACTTC
v_call: TRBV4-3; clone_size: -; j_call: TRBJ2-5; d_call: -; cdr3_aa: CASSRRQQETQYF; cdr3_nt: TGCGCCAGCAGCCGTCGACAGCAAGAGACCCAGTACTTC
v_call: TRBV9; clone_size: -; j_call: TRBJ1-2; d_call: -; cdr3_aa: CASSVGGNSNYGYTF; cdr3_nt: TGTGCCAGCAGCGTAGGAGGAAATTCCAACTATGGCTACACCTTC
v_call: TRBV5-4; clone_size: few; j_call: TRBJ1-5; d_call: -; cdr3_aa: CASSLAGTTSNQPQHF; cdr3_nt: TGTGCCAGCAGCTTGGCGGGGACAACTAGCAATCAGCCCCAGCATTTT
v_call: TRBV6-2/TRBV6-3; clone_size: -; j_call: TRBJ2-3; d_call: TRBD2; cdr3_aa: CASSGTSGKTDTQYF; cdr3_nt: TGTGCCAGCAGTGGGACTAGCGGGAAAACAGATACGCAGTATTTT